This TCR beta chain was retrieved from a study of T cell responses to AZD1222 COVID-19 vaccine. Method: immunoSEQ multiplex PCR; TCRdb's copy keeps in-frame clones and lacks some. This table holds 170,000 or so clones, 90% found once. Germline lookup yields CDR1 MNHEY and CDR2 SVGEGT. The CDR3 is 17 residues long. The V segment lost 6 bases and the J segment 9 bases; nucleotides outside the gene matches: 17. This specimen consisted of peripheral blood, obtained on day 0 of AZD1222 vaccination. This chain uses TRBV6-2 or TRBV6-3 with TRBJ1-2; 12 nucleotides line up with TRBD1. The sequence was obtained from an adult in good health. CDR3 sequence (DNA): TGTGCCAGCAGCCGACCGGGACAGGGGGCGCCCGGTGATAGCTACACCTTC. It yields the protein CASSRPGQGAPGDSYTF.